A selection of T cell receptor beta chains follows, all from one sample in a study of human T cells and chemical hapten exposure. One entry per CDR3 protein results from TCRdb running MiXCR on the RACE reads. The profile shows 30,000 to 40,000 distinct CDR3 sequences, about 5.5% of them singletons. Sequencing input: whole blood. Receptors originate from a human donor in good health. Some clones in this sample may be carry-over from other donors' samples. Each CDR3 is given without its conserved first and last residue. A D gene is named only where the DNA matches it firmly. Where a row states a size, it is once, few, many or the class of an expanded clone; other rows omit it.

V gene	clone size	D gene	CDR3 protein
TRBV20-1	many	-	SAHPRTNSTDTQY
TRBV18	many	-	ASSPWGGVIAEAF
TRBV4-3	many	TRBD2	ASSQDFTSGGQY
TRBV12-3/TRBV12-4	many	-	ASSLGTSTGELF
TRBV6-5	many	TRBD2	ASSLTSGEFNEQF
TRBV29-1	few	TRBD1	SADQGDTEAF
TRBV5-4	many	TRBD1	ASSTGQVSPYGYT
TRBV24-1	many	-	AIGDLNTGELF
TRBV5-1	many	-	ASSPGMPGTEAF
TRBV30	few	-	AWRTSYNSPLH
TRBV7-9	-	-	ASSPNGYT
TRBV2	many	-	ASRLSAGRAYTQY
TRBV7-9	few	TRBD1	ASSFYGQGDTEAF
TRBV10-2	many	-	ASSLQGGKTGELF
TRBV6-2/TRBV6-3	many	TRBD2	ASQRGLALDTQY
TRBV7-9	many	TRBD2	ASPIGRAGNEQF
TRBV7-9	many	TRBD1	ASSWDRDYGYT
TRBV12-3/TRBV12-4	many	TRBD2	ASSGLAGVNNEQF
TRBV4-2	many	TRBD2	ASSQALAGGDYEQY
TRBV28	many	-	ASSTSWTAYNEQF
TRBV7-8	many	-	ASSLERSDTQY
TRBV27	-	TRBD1	ASSWTGDEKLF
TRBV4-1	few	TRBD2	ASSHPGLAGAEQF
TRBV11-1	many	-	ASSWMVNEQF
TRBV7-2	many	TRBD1	ASSPTTGTGQF
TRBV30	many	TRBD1	AWRGTGSGNTIY
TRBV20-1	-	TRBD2	SARGEGSGRFHEQF
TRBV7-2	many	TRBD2	ASSLTSSGGFGTDTQY
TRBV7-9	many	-	ASSLENPGNQPQH
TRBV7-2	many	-	ASSLRIGQSEAF
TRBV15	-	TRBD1	ATSRDRVSGANVLT
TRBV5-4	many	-	ASSLDGGPYSNQPQH
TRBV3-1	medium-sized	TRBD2	ASMSGGQETQY
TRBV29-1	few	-	SVRLINTEAF
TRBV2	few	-	ASSLNRDRGTEAF
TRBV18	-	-	ASSQTENYGYT